This T cell receptor beta chain was identified in a study of T cells in tuberculosis. General study findings and limits: GMM-specific TCRs were nearer to active tuberculosis alpha repertoires, suggesting expansion.

This table comes from immunoSEQ multiplex PCR, and its TCRdb copy is limited to in-frame clones, with some not included. The sample yields nearly 35,000 clones, approximately 91% seen once. A single count supports this clone. No antigen is known for it. Sequencing used PBMCs. The receptor comes from a donor aged 10-29 years with latent tuberculosis or without tuberculosis infection.

This chain's CDR3 is CASSLSVDNEKLFF. For the CDR3, the DNA is TGTGCCAGCAGCTTATCGGTTGATAATGAAAAACTGTTTTTT. V gene TRBV7-6 combines with J gene TRBJ1-4; D unclear. CDR1 and CDR2 from the germline V gene are SGHVS and FNYEAQ. Deletions cut 2 bases from V and 4 bases from J, with 8 bases between. The CDR3 has 14 amino acids.